One sample yielded the 11 T cell receptor beta chains listed below, sequenced in a study of T cells in Graves' hyperthyroidism and ophthalmopathy. TCR beta CDR3 sequences were amplified from RNA transcripts. First-round RT-PCR targeting the TCR CDR3 was performed with the HTBI primer set. MiXCR, run by TCRdb on the multiplex PCR reads, gives a single entry per CDR3 protein. The sample has about 350,000 distinct CDR3 sequences, about 15% seen once. The sequenced sample consisted of blood. Receptors originate from a woman aged 25 to 39 with Graves' hyperthyroidism.

This clonotype was recorded at least ten times. This chain joins TRBV12-3 or TRBV12-4 and TRBJ1-2; 7 bases align to TRBD1. CDR3 length: 15 residues. Trimming took 4 bases from V and 6 from J; bases not matched to a gene: 11. The CDR3 DNA reads TGTGCCAGCAGTTATGTAGGAGACAGGGCTCATGGCTACACCTTC. This codes for CASSYVGDRAHGYTF.

This clonotype was seen repeatedly, ten times or more. This chain links TRBV12-3 or TRBV12-4 with TRBJ2-5; D could derive from TRBD1 or TRBD2 (5 bases each). CDR3 length equals 12 residues. Trimming took off 8 bases at V and 1 base at J, with 8 bases between the two ends. In DNA, the CDR3 is TGTGCCAGCTTCGGGACCCAAGAGACCCAGTACTTC. This sequence encodes CASFGTQETQYF.

This clonotype was counted only a few times. The rearrangement uses TRBV27 and TRBJ2-7; tentatively, D is TRBD1 (5 bases). CDR3 length: 15 amino acids. Germline V gene lookup returns CDR1 MNHEY and CDR2 SMNVEV (reference sequence). Trimming pared 6 bases from V and 0 bases from J, leaving 15 bases between. CDR3 residues: CASSTRRTPSYEQYF. The CDR3 coding sequence is TGTGCCAGCAGCACGAGGCGGACACCCTCCTACGAGCAGTACTTC.

This clonotype was counted many times. The V call is TRBV10-1, the J call TRBJ1-1, with unresolved D. Trimming removed 0 bases at V and 1 base at J, with 6 bases between. There are 14 residues in the CDR3. Germline loops: CDR1 WNHNN, CDR2 SYGVQD (reference sequence). The CDR3 DNA follows: TGCGCCAGCAGTGAGTCGCGGGAGAACACTGAAGCTTTCTTT. Its translation: CASSESRENTEAFF.

This rearrangement joins TRBV7-9 to TRBJ1-1, with D tentatively TRBD1 (5 bases). The germline V gene encodes CDR1 SEHNR and CDR2 FQNEAQ (reference sequence). This CDR3 is 13 amino acids long. V was shortened by 3 bases and J by 4 bases, with 9 bases between the two germline ends. The CDR3 here is CASSFGGSTEAFF. The CDR3 DNA follows: TGTGCCAGCAGCTTCGGGGGGAGCACTGAAGCTTTCTTT.

This clonotype was found many times. The chain combines TRBV29-1 with TRBJ1-1; no clear D gene. The CDR3 contains 12 residues. The germline gives CDR1 SQVTM, CDR2 ANQGSEA. Trimming removed 2 bases at V and 10 bases at J, with 14 bases between. As DNA, the CDR3 is TGCAGCGTTGAACAGATGCTCTCGGGAGCTTTCTTT. Amino acids: CSVEQMLSGAFF. Looking up the rest from reference TRBV29-1 and TRBJ1-1 gives the full variable domain: SAVISQKPSRDICQRGTSLTIQCQVDSQVTMMFWYRQQPGQSLTLIATANQGSEATYESGFVIDKFPISRPNLTFSTLTVSNMSPEDSSIYLCSVEQMLSGAFFGQGTRLTVV.

This clonotype was detected many times. The chain combines TRBV10-3 with TRBJ2-1; TRBD2 aligns across 10 bases. CDR3 length: 14 residues. Germline V CDR1 and CDR2: ENHRY, SYGVKD. V was pared by 11 bases and J by 12 bases, with 16 bases of the junction left unmatched. CDR3 in DNA: TGTGCCTCAGCCCGAGGCCTAGCGGGAGAAGGGCAGTTCTTC. Translated: CASARGLAGEGQFF.

This clonotype came up a few times. The genes are TRBV4-3 and TRBJ2-2; TRBD1 agrees at 8 bases. V trimming: 3 bases; J trimming: 6 bases; junction bases outside the gene matches: 3. Germline CDR1 reads LGHNA; CDR2 reads YSLEER. The CDR3 is made up of 14 amino acids. The CDR3: CASSHLQGAGELFF. For the CDR3, the DNA is TGCGCCAGCAGCCATTTACAGGGGGCCGGGGAGCTGTTTTTT.

This clonotype occurred a few times. This chain connects TRBV5-6 to TRBJ1-1; D possibly corresponds to TRBD1 (5 bases). Deletions cut 0 bases from V and 1 base from J, with 16 bases between. Germline values: CDR1 SGHDT, CDR2 YYEEEE. The length of the CDR3 is 17 residues. CDR3 sequence (DNA): TGTGCCAGCAGCTTGGACGGACACCTAAGCGGGAACACTGAAGCTTTCTTT. This encodes CASSLDGHLSGNTEAFF. Variable domain in full (rest from reference TRBV5-6 and TRBJ1-1): DAGVTQSPTHLIKTRGQQVTLRCSPKSGHDTVSWYQQALGQGPQFIFQYYEEEERQRGNFPDRFSGHQFPNYSSELNVNALLLGDSALYLCASSLDGHLSGNTEAFFGQGTRLTVV.

This clonotype has a handful of counts. The chain employs TRBV5-6 and TRBJ1-5; 8 nucleotides agree with TRBD1. Germline CDR1 reads SGHDT; CDR2 reads YYEEEE. With 6 bases clipped from V and 1 base from J, the junction kept 9 bases outside the gene matches. This CDR3 has 16 residues. The CDR3 nucleotides read TGTGCCAGCAACCGTCGGGACAGGATGAGCAATCAGCCCCAGCATTTT. Translation gives CASNRRDRMSNQPQHF.

This clonotype was seen at least ten times. The J gene is TRBJ1-1, the V gene TRBV30; D ambiguous. Per germline, CDR1 GTSNPN and CDR2 SVGIG (reference sequence). The CDR3 has 11 amino acids. V lost 2 bases and J 3 bases, leaving 4 bases between the germline ends. DNA of the CDR3: TGTGCCTGGAGTTATGACACTGAAGCTTTCTTT. Protein product: CAWSYDTEAFF. Filled out from reference TRBV30 and TRBJ1-1, the complete variable domain reads SQTIHQWPATLVQPVGSPLSLECTVEGTSNPNLYWYRQAAGRGLQLLFYSVGIGQISSEVPQNLSASRPQDRQFILSSKKLLLSDSGFYLCAWSYDTEAFFGQGTRLTVV.